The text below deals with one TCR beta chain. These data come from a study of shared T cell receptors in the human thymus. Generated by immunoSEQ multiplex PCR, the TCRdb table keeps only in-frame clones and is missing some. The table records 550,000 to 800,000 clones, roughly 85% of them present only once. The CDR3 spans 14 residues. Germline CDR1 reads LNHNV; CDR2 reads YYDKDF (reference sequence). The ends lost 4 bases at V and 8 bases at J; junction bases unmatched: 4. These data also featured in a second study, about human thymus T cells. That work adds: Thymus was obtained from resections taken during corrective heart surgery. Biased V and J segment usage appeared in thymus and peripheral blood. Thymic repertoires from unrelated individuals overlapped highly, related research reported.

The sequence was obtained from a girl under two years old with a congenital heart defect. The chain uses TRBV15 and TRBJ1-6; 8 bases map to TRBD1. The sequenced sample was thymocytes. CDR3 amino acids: CATSTDRADSPLHF. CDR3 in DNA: TGTGCCACCAGCACGGACAGGGCTGATTCACCCCTCCACTTT.